This TCR beta chain was retrieved from a study of blood T cell repertoires in COVID-19. V trimming: 4 bases; J trimming: 9 bases; junction bases outside the gene matches: 13. CDR1 is SNHLY, CDR2 FYNNEI, per germline. The CDR3 has 15 residues. This table comes from immunoSEQ multiplex PCR, and its TCRdb copy is limited to in-frame clones, with some not included. The sample holds about 340,000 clones, 92% seen once. Participant ages covered roughly 18 to 89 years across 20 to 30 US areas. Among Cohort 3 donors, those recovered had two negative PCRs, clearance, or symptom resolution. The J gene is TRBJ1-2, the V gene TRBV2; TRBD1 aligns across 8 bases. This clonotype was obtained from a woman in her thirties who had recovered from COVID-19. The sample comprised PBMCs or T cells enriched from blood (not recorded which). The CDR3 nucleotides read TGTGCCAGCAGTGGCCCCGGACAGGGTAGCTGGAGCTACACCTTC. It translates to CASSGPGQGSWSYTF.